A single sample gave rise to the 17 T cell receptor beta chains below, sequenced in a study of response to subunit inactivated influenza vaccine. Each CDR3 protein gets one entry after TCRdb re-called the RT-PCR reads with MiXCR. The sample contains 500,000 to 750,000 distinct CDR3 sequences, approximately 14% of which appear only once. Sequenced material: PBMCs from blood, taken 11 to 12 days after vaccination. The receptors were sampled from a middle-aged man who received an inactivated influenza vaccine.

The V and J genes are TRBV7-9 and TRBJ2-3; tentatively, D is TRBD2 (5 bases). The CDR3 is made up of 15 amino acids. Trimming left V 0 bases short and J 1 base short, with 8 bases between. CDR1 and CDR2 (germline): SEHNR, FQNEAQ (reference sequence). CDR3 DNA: TGTGCCAGCAGCTTAGCAGCGGTGGGCACAGATACGCAGTATTTT. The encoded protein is CASSLAAVGTDTQYF.

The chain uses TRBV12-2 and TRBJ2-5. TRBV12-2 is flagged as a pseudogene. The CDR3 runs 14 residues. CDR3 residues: CASRSSDYEETQYF. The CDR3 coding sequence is TGTGCAAGTCGCTCTTCCGACTACGAGGAGACCCAGTACTTC.

CDR3 sequence reads: CASSGRIRDTANEQFF. The CDR3 DNA is TGTGCCAGCTCAGGGAGGATCCGGGACACCGCCAATGAGCAGTTCTTC. V and J are TRBV18 and TRBJ2-1; D tentatively fits TRBD1 or TRBD2 (6 bases each). Germline V gene lookup returns CDR1 KGHSH and CDR2 LQKENI. The length of the CDR3 is 16 residues. Trimming took 5 bases from V and 6 from J, leaving 20 bases between them.

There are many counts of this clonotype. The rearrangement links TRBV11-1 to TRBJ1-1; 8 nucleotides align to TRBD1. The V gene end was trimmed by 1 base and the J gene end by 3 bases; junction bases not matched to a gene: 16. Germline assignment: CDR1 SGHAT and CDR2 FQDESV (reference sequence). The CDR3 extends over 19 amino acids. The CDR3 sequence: CASSLGTGFSRLMYTEAFF. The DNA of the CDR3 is TGTGCCAGCAGCTTAGGGACAGGGTTTTCTCGGCTGATGTACACTGAAGCTTTCTTT. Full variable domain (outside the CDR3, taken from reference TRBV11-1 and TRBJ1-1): EAEVAQSPRYKITEKSQAVAFWCDPISGHATLYWYRQILGQGPELLVQFQDESVVDDSQLPKDRFSAERLKGVDSTLKIQPAELGDSAMYLCASSLGTGFSRLMYTEAFFGQGTRLTVV.

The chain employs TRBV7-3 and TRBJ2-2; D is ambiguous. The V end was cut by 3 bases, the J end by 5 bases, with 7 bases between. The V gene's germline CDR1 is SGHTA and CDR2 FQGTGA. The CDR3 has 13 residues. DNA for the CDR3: TGTGCCAGCAGCTTCGGTTTAACCGGGGAGCTGTTTTTT. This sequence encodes CASSFGLTGELFF.

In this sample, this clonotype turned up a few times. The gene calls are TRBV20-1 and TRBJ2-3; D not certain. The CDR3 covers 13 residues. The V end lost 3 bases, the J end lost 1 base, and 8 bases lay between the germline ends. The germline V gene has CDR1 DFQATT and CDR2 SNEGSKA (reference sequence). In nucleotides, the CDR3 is TGCAGTGCTAGTCTCGGAGGCACAGATACGCAGTATTTT. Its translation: CSASLGGTDTQYF.

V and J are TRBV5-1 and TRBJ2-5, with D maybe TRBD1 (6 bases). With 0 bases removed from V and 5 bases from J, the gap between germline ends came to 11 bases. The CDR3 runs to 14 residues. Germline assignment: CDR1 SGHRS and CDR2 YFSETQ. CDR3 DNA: TGCGCCAGCAGCTTGGCCGGTCAGGGGGAGACCCAGTACTTC. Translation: CASSLAGQGETQYF. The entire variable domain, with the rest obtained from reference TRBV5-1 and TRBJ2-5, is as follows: KAGVTQTPRYLIKTRGQQVTLSCSPISGHRSVSWYQQTPGQGLQFLFEYFSETQRNKGNFPGRFSGRQFSNSRSEMNVSTLELGDSALYLCASSLAGQGETQYFGPGTRLLVL.

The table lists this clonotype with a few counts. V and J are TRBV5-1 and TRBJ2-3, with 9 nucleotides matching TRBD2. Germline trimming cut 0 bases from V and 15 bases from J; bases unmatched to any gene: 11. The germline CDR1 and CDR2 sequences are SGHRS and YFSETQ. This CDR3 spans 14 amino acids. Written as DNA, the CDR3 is TGCGCCAGCAGCTTGGTATTGCGGGAGGGCCCGCGATATTTT. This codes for CASSLVLREGPRYF.

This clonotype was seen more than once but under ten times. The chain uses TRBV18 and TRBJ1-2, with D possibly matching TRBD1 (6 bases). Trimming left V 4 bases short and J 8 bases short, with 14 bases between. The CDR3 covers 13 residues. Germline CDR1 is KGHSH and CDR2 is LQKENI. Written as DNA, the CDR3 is TGTGCCAGCTCACAGGACAGTTTCGGAGGCTACACCTTC. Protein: CASSQDSFGGYTF. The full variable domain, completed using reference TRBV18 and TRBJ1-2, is NAGVMQNPRHLVRRRGQEARLRCSPMKGHSHVYWYRQLPEEGLKFMVYLQKENIIDESGMPKERFSAEFPKEGPSILRIQQVVRGDSAAYFCASSQDSFGGYTFGSGTRLTVV.

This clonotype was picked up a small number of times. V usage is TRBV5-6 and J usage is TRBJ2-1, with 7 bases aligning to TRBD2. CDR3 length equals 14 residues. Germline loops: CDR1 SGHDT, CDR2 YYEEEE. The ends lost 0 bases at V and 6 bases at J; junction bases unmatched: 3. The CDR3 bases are TGTGCCAGCAGCTTGGCGGCTAGCGGCAATGAGCAGTTCTTC. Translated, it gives CASSLAASGNEQFF.

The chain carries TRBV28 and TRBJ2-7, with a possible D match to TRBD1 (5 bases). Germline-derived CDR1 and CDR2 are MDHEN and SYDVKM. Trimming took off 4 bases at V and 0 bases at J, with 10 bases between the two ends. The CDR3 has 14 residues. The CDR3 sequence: CASSSSTGSYEQYF. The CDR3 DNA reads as TGTGCCAGCAGTTCTTCAACAGGCTCCTACGAGCAGTACTTC.

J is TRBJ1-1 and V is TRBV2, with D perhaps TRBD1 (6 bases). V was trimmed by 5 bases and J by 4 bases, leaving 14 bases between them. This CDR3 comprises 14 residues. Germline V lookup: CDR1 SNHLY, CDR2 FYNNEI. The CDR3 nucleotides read TGTGCCAGCAGTCCTGGGCCCAGGGGCACTGAAGCTTTCTTT. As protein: CASSPGPRGTEAFF.

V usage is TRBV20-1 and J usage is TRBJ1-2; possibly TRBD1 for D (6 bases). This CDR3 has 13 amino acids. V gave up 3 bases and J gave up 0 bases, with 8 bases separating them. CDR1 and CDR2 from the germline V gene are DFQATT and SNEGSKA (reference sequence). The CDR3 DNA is TGCAGTGCTAGGGACAGACCTAACTATGGCTACACCTTC. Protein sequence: CSARDRPNYGYTF.

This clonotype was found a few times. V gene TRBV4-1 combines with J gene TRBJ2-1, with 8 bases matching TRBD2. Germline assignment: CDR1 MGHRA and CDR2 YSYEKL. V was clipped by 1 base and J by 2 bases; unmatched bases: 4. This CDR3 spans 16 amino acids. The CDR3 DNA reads TGCGCCAGCAGCCAAGTTTTCGGGGGGGCCTACAATGAGCAGTTCTTC. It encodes CASSQVFGGAYNEQFF.

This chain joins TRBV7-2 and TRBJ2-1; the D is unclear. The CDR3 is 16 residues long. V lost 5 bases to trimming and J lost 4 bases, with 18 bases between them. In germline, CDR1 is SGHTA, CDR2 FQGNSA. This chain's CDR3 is CASSKSALSSYNEQFF. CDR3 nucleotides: TGTGCCAGCAGCAAAAGCGCCCTTAGCAGTTACAATGAGCAGTTCTTC.

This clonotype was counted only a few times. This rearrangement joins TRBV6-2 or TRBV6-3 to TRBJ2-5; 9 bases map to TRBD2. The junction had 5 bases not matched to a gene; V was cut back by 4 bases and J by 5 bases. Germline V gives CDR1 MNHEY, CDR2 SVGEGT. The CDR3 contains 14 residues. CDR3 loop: CASSSPSGEETQYF. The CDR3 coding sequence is TGTGCCAGCAGTTCCCCTAGCGGGGAGGAGACCCAGTACTTC.

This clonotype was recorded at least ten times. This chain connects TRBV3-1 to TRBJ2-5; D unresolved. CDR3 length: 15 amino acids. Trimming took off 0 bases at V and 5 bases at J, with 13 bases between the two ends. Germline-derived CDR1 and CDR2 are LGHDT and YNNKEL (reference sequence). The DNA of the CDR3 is TGTGCCAGCAGCCAAGAAACCTCCACAAGGGAGACCCAGTACTTC. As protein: CASSQETSTRETQYF.